This T cell receptor (beta chain) is from a study of cytomegalovirus exposure and HLA in healthy donors. Vbeta (60) and Jbeta (13) primers were used in the PCR. Method: immunoSEQ multiplex PCR; TCRdb's copy keeps in-frame clones and lacks some. Of 200,000 to 300,000 clones listed, over 80% were seen once; the top ten hold around 5.7%. The CDR3 spans 15 residues. CDR1 and CDR2 from the germline V gene are GTSNPN and SVGIG (reference sequence). V was cut by 2 bases and J by 0 bases, with 13 bases left in between. The genes are TRBV30 and TRBJ1-1; D is uncertain. Sequencing was performed on PBMCs. This TCR derives from a middle-aged woman in good health and CMV-seropositive. The CDR3 spells CAWSPSGLMNTEAFF. The CDR3 DNA reads as TGTGCCTGGAGTCCCAGCGGACTGATGAACACTGAAGCTTTCTTT. The full variable domain, with the rest looked up from reference TRBV30 and TRBJ1-1, is SQTIHQWPATLVQPVGSPLSLECTVEGTSNPNLYWYRQAAGRGLQLLFYSVGIGQISSEVPQNLSASRPQDRQFILSSKKLLLSDSGFYLCAWSPSGLMNTEAFFGQGTRLTVV.